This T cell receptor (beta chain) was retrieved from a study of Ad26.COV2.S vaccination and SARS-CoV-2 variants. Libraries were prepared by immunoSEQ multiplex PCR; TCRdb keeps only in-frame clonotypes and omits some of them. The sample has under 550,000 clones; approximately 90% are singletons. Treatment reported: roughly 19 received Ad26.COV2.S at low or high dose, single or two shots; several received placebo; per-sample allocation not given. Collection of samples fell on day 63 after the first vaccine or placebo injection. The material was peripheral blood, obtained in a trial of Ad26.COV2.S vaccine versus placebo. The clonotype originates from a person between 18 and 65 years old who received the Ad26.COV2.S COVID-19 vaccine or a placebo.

The CDR3 region is CASSPRRIAEAFF. The CDR3, as DNA: TGTGCCAGCAGTCCACGGAGGATCGCTGAAGCTTTCTTT. The chain carries TRBV7-9 and TRBJ1-1; D is unresolved. CDR1 and CDR2 from the germline V gene are SEHNR and FQNEAQ (reference sequence). V shed 6 bases and J shed 6 bases, with 14 bases lying between them. The CDR3 totals 13 residues.